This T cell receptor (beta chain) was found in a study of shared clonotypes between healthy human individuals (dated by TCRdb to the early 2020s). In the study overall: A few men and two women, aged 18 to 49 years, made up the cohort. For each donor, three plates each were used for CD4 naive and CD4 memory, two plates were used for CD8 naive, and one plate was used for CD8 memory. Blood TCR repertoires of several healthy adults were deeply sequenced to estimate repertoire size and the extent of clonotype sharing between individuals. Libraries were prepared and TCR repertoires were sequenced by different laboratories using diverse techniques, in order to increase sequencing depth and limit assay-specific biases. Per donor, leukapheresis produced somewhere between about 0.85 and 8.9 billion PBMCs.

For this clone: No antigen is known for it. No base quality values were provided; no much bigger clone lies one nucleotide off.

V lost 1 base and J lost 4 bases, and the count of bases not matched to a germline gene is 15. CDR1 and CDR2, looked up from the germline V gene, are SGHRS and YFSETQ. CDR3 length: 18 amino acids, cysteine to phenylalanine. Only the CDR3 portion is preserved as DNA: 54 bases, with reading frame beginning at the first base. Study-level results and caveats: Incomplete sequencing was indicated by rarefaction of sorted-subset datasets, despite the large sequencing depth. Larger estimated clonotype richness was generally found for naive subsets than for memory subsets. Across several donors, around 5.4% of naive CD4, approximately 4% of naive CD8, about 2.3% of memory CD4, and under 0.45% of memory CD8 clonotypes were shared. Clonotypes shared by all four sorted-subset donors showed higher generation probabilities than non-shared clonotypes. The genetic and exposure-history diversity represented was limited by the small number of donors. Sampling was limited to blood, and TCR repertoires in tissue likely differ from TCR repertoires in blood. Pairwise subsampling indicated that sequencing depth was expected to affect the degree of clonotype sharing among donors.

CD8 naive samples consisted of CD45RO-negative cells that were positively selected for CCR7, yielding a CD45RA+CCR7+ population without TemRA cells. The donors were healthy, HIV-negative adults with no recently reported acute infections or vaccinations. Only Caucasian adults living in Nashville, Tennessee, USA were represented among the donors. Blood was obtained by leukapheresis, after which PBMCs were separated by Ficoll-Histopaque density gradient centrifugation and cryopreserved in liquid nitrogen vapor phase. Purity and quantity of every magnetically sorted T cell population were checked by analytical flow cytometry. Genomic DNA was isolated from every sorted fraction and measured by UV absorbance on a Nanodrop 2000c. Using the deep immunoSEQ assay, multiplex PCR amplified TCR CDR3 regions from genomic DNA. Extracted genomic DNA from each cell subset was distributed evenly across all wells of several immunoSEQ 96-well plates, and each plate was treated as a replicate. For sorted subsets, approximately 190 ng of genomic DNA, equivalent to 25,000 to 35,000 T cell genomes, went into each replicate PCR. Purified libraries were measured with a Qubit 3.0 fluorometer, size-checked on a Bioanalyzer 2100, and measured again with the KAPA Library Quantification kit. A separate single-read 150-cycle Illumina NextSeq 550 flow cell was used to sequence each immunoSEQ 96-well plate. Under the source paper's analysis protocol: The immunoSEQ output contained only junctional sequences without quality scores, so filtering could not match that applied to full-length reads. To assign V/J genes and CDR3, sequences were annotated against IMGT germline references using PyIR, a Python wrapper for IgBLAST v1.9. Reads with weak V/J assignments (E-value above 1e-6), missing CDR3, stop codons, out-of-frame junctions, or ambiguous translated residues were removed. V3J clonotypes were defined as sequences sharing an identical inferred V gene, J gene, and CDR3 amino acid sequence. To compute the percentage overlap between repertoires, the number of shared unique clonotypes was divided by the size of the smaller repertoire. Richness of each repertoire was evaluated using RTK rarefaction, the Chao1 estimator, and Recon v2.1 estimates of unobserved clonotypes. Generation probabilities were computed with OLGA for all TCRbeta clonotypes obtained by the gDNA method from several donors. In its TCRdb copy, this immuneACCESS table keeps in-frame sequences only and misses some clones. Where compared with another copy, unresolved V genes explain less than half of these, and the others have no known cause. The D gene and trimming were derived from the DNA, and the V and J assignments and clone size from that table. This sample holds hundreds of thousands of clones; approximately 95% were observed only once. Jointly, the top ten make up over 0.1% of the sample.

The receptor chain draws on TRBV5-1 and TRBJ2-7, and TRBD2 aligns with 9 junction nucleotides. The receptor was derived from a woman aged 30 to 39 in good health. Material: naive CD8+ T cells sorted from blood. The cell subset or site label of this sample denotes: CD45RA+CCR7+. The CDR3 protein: CASSLSLAGPPQKYEQYF. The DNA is TGCGCCAGCAGCTTGAGTCTAGCGGGACCCCCACAAAAATACGAGCAGTACTTC.